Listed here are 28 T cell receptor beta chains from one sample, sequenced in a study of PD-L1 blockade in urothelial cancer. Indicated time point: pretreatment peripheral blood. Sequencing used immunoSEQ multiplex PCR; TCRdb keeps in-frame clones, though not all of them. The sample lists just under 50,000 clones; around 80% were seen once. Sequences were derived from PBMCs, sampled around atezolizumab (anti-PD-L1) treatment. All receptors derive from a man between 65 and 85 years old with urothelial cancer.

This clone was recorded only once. The CDR3 nucleotides are TGTGCCAGCAGGGACAATCGAATCACAGATACGCAGTATTTT. Translated: CASRDNRITDTQYF. The V and J genes are TRBV2 and TRBJ2-3, with a tentative D call TRBD1 (5 bases). Germline loops: CDR1 SNHLY, CDR2 FYNNEI. CDR3 length: 14 residues. V lost 6 bases to trimming and J lost 2 bases, with 12 bases between them.

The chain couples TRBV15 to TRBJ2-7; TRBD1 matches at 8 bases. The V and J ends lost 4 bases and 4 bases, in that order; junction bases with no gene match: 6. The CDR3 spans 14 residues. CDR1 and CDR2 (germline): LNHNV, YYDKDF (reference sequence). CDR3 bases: TGTGCCACCAGCATTAGGACAGGGAAGTACGAGCAGTACTTC. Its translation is CATSIRTGKYEQYF.

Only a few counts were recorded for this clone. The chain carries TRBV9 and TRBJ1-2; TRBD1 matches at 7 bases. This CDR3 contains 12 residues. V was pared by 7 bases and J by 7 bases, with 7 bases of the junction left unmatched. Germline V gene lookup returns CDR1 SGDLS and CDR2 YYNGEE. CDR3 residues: CASLGQRGGYTF. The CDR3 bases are TGTGCCAGCCTGGGACAGAGGGGTGGCTACACCTTC.

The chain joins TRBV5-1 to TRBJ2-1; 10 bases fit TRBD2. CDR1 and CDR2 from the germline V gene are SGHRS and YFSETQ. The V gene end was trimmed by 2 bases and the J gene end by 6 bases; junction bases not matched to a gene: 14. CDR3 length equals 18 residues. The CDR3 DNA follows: TGCGCCAGCAGCTTTAGGCTAGCGGGAGCCGCTGGTCCCAATGAGCAGTTCTTC. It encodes CASSFRLAGAAGPNEQFF.

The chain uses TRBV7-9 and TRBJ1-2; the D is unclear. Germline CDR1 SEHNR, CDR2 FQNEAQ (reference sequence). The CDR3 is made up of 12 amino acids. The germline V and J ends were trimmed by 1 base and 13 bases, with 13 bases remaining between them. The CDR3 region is CASSLVQSLCTF. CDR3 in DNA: TGTGCCAGCAGCTTAGTCCAAAGCCTCTGCACCTTC.

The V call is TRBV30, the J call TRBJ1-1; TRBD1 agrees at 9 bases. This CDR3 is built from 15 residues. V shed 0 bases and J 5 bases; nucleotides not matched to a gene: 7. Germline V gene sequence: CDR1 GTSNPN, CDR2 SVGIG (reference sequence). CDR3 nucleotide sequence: TGTGCCTGGAGTGTACAGTCGGGACAGGGAACTGAAGCTTTCTTT. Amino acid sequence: CAWSVQSGQGTEAFF.

CDR3 in amino acids: CATTRRGSDTEAFF. Here the CDR3 DNA reads TGTGCCACCACGCGAAGGGGGTCAGACACTGAAGCTTTCTTT. The chain uses TRBV6-1 and TRBJ1-1; tentative D call: TRBD1 (6 bases). The CDR3 consists of 14 residues. Per the germline V gene, CDR1 is MNHNS and CDR2 is SASEGT. V was clipped by 10 bases and J by 3 bases, with 18 bases between them.

The CDR3 DNA reads as TGCGCCAGCAGCCAAGTTCTGGGACTAGCGGACACCGGGGAGCTGTTTTTT. Amino acids: CASSQVLGLADTGELFF. V gene TRBV4-3 combines with J gene TRBJ2-2; 11 nucleotides line up with TRBD2. Unmatched junction bases numbered 4, after V lost 1 base and J lost 3 bases. CDR1 is LGHNA and CDR2 is YSLEER in the germline V gene. CDR3 length: 17 residues.

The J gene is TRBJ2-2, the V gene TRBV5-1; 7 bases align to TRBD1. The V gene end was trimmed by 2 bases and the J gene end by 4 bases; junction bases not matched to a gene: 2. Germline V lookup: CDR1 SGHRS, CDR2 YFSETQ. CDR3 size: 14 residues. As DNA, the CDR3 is TGCGCCAGCAGCTTAAGACAGGGCACCGGGGAGCTGTTTTTT. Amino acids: CASSLRQGTGELFF.

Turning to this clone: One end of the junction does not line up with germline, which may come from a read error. As DNA, the CDR3 is TGTGCCAGCGGTTCTCCGGGACAGGGGTACGGGCAGTACTTC. It is translated as CASGSPGQGYGQYF. The chain carries TRBV2 and TRBJ2-7; 10 nucleotides agree with TRBD1. The CDR3 loop spans 14 amino acids. Germline-derived CDR1 and CDR2 are SNHLY and FYNNEI.

As DNA, the CDR3 is TGTGCCAGTAGCCCAGTAGCGGGACTGATGGAGACCCAGTACTTC. It yields the protein CASSPVAGLMETQYF. The chain is built from TRBV19 and TRBJ2-5; 8 bases fit TRBD2. This CDR3 comprises 15 residues. V was clipped by 6 bases and J by 5 bases; unmatched bases: 11. Germline CDR1 LNHDA, CDR2 SQIVND (reference sequence).

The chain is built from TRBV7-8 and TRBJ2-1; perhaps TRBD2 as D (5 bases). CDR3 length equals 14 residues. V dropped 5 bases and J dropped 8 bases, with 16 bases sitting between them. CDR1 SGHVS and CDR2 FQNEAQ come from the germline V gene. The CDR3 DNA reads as TGTGCCAGCAGCCCGCCCCAGAGCGGCCATGAGCAGTTCTTC. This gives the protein CASSPPQSGHEQFF.

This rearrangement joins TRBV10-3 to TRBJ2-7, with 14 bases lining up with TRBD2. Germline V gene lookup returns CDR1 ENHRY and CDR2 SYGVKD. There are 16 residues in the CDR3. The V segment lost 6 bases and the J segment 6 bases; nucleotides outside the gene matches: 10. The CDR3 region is CAISPGLAGELGEQYF. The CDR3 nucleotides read TGTGCCATCAGCCCGGGACTAGCGGGAGAACTAGGCGAGCAGTACTTC.

The CDR3 coding sequence is TGTGCCAGCAGTCCAAGAGGACAGGCGAGCTCCTACGAGCAGTACTTC. Amino acid sequence: CASSPRGQASSYEQYF. This chain connects TRBV28 to TRBJ2-7; 7 bases are shared with TRBD1. CDR3 length equals 16 residues. Trimming took 5 bases from V and 0 from J; bases not matched to a gene: 10. Looked up from germline, CDR1 is MDHEN and CDR2 is SYDVKM.

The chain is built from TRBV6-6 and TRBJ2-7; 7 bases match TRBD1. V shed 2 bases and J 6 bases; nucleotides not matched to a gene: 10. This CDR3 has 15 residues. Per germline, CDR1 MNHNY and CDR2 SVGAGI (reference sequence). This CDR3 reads CASSYRTGAWGEQYF. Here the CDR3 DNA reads TGTGCCAGCAGTTACCGTACAGGGGCCTGGGGCGAGCAGTACTTC.

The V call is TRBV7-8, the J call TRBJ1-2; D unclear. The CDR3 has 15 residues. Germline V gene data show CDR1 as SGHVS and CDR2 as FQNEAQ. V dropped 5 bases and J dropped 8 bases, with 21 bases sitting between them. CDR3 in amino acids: CASSHSKDSPAGYTF. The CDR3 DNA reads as TGTGCCAGCAGCCATTCCAAGGACTCCCCGGCGGGCTACACCTTC.

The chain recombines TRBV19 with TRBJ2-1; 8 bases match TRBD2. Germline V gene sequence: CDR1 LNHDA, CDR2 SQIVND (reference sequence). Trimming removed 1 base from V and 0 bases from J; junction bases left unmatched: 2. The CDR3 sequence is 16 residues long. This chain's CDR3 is CASSIALAGSYNEQFF. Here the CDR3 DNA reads TGTGCCAGTAGTATAGCCCTAGCGGGCTCCTACAATGAGCAGTTCTTC.

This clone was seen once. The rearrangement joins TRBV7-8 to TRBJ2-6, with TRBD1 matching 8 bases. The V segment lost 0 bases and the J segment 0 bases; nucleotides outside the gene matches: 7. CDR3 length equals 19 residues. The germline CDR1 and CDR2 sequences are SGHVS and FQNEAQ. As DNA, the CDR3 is TGTGCCAGCAGCTTAGCAGGACAGGGTCCACTCTCTGGGGCCAACGTCCTGACTTTC. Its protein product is CASSLAGQGPLSGANVLTF.

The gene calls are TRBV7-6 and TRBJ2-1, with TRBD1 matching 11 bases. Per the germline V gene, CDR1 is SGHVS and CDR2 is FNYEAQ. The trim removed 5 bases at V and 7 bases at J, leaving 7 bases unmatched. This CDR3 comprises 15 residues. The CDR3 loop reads CASSVGQGVGNEQFF. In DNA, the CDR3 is TGTGCCAGCAGCGTGGGACAGGGGGTTGGAAATGAGCAGTTCTTC.

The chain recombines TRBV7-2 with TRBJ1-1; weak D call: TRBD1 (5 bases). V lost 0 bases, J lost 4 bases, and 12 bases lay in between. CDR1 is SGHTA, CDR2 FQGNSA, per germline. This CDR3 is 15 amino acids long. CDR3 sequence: CASSLARREGTEAFF. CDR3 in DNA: TGTGCCAGCAGCTTAGCGCGCAGGGAGGGCACTGAAGCTTTCTTT.

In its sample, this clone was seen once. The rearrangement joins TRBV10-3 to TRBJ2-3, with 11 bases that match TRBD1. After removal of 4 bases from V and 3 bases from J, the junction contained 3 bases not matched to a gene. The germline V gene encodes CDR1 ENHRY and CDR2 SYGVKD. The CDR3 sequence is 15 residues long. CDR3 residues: CAISGRDRGTDTQYF. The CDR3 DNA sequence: TGTGCCATCAGTGGCCGGGACAGGGGGACAGATACGCAGTATTTT.

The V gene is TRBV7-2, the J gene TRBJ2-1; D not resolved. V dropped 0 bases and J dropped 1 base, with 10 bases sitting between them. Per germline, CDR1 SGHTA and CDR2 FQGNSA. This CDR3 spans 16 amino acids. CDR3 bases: TGTGCCAGCAGCTTAGCGCACGAGCCGTCCTACAATGAGCAGTTCTTC. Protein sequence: CASSLAHEPSYNEQFF. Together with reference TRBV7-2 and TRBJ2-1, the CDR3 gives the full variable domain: GAGVSQSPSNKVTEKGKDVELRCDPISGHTALYWYRQSLGQGLEFLIYFQGNSAPDKSGLPSDRFSAERTGGSVSTLTIQRTQQEDSAVYLCASSLAHEPSYNEQFFGPGTRLTVL.

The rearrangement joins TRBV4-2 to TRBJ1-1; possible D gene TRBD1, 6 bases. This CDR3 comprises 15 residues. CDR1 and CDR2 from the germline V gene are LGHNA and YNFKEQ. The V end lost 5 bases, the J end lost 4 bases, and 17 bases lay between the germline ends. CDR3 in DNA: TGTGCCAGCAGCACTGGGACAAGCGGGGGCACTGAAGCTTTCTTT. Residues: CASSTGTSGGTEAFF.

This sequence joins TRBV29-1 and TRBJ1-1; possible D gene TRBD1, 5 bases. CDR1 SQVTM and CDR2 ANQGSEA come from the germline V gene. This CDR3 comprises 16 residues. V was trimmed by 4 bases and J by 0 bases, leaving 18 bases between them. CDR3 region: CSVGDLRRGMNTEAFF. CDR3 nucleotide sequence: TGCAGCGTTGGGGATCTAAGGAGGGGCATGAACACTGAAGCTTTCTTT.

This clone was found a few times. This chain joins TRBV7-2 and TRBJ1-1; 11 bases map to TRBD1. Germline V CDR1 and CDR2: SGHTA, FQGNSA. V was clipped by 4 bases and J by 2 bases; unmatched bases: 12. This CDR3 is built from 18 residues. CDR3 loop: CASSSSDRGRILNTEAFF. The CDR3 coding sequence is TGTGCCAGCAGCTCGTCGGACAGGGGGCGGATACTCAACACTGAAGCTTTCTTT.

The CDR3: CASSQTSGRTYNEQFF. The CDR3 DNA reads TGCGCCAGCAGCCAAACTAGCGGGAGGACCTACAATGAGCAGTTCTTC. The chain employs TRBV5-1 and TRBJ2-1, with TRBD2 matching 12 bases. Per germline, CDR1 SGHRS and CDR2 YFSETQ. The CDR3 totals 16 residues. V was clipped by 4 bases and J by 2 bases; unmatched bases: 4.

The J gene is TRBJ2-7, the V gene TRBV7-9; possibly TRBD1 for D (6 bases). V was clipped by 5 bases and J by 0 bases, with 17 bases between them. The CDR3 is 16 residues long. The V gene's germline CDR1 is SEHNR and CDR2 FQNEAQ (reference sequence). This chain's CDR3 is CASSPRQALFSYEQYF. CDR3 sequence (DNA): TGTGCCAGCAGCCCGAGACAGGCCCTCTTCTCCTACGAGCAGTACTTC.

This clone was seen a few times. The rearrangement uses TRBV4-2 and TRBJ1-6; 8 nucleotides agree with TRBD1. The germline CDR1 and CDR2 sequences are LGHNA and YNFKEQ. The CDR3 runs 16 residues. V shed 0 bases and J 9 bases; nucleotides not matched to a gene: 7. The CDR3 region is CASSQDPQGAGSPLHF. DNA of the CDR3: TGTGCCAGCAGCCAAGATCCCCAGGGGGCGGGTTCACCCCTCCACTTT.